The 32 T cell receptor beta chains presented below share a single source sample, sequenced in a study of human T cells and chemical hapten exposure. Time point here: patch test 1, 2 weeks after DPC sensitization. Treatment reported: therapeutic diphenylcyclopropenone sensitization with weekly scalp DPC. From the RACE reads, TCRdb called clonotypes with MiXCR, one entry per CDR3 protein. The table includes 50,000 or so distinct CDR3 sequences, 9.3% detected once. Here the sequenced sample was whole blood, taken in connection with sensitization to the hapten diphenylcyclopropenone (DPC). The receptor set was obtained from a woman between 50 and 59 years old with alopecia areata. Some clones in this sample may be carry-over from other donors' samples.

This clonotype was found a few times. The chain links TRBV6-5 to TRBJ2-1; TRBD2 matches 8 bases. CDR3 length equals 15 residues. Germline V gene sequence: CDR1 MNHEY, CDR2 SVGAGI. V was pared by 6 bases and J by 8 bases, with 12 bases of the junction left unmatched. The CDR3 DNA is TGTGCCAGCAGCAGCGTTCGGGAGGGCGCCGATGAGCAGTTCTTC. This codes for CASSSVREGADEQFF.

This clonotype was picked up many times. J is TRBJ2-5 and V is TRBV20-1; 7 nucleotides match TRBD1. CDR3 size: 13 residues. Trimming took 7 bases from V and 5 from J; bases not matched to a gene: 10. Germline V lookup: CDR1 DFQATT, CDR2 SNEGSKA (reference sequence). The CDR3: CSGPGQTRETQYF. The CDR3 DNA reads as TGCAGTGGGCCGGGACAGACCAGGGAGACCCAGTACTTC.

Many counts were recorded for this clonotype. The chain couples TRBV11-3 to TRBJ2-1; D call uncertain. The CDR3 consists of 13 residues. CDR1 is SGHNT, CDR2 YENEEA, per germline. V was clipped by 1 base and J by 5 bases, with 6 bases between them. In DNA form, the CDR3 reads TGTGCCAGCAGCTTAGGACGGAACAATGAGCAGTTCTTC. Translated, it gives CASSLGRNNEQFF. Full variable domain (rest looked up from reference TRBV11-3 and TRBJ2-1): EAGVVQSPRYKIIEKKQPVAFWCNPISGHNTLYWYLQNLGQGPELLIRYENEEAVDDSQLPKDRFSAERLKGVDSTLKIQPAELGDSAVYLCASSLGRNNEQFFGPGTRLTVL.

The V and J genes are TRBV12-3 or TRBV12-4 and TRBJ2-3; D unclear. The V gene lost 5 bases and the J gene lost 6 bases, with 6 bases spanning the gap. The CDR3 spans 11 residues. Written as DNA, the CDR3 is TGTGCCAGCAGTAATGGGGATACGCAGTATTTT. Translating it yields CASSNGDTQYF.

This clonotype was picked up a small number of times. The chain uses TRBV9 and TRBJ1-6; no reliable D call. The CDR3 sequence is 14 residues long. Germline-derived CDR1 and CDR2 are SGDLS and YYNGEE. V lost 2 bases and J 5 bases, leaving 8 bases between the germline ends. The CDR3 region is CASSVEGNNSPLHF. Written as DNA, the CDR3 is TGTGCCAGCAGCGTTGAAGGGAATAATTCACCCCTCCACTTT.

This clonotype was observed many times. CDR3: CASSFPEGSGNTIYF. Written as DNA, the CDR3 is TGTGCCAGCAGCTTCCCAGAGGGTTCTGGAAACACCATATATTTT. The rearrangement links TRBV7-9 to TRBJ1-3, with D unclear. V lost 3 bases and J lost 1, with 10 bases in between. This CDR3 has 15 residues. CDR1 is SEHNR, CDR2 FQNEAQ, per germline (reference sequence).

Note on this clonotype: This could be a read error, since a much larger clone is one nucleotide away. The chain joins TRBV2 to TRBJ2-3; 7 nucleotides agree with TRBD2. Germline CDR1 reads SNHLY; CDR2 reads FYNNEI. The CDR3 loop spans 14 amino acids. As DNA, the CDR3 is TGTACCAGCAGAGGGACTACCTACACAGATACGCAGTATTTT. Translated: CTSRGTTYTDTQYF.

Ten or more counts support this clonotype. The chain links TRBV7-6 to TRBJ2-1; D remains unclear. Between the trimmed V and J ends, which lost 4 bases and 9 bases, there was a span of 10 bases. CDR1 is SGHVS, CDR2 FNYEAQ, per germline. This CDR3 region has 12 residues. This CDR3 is CASSSRSGEQFF. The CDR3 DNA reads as TGTGCCAGCAGCTCCCGCTCCGGTGAGCAGTTCTTC.

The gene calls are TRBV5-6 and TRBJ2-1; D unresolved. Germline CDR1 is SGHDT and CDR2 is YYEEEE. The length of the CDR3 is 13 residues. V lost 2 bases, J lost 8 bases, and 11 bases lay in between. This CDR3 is CASSFVGKDEQFF. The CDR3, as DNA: TGTGCCAGCAGCTTCGTGGGTAAGGATGAGCAGTTCTTC. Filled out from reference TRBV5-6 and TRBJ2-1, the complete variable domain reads DAGVTQSPTHLIKTRGQQVTLRCSPKSGHDTVSWYQQALGQGPQFIFQYYEEEERQRGNFPDRFSGHQFPNYSSELNVNALLLGDSALYLCASSFVGKDEQFFGPGTRLTVL.

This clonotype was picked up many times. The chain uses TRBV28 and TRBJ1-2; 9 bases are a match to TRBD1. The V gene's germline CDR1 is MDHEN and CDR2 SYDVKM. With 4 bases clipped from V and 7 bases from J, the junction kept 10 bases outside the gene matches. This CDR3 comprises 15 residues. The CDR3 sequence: CASSSGTGRMVGYTF. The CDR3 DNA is TGTGCCAGCAGTTCAGGGACAGGGAGGATGGTTGGCTACACCTTC.

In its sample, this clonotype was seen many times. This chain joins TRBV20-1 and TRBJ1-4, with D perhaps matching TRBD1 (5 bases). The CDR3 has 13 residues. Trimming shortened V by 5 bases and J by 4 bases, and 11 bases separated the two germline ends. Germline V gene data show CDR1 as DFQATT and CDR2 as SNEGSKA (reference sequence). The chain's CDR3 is CSAPRGSNEKLFF. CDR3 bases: TGCAGTGCTCCCCGGGGGAGTAATGAAAAACTGTTTTTT.

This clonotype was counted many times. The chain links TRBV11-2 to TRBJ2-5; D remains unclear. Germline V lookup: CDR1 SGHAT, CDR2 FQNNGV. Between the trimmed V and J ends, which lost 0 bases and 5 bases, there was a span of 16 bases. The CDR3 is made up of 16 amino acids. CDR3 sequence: CASSLDPRPPPETQYF. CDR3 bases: TGTGCCAGCAGCTTAGATCCCAGACCGCCCCCTGAGACCCAGTACTTC.

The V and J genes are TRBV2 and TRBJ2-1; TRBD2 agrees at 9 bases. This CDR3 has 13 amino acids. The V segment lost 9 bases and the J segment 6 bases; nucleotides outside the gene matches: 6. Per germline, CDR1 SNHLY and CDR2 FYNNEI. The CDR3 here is CARGLASSNEQFF. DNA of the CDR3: TGTGCCAGAGGACTAGCGAGCTCCAATGAGCAGTTCTTC.

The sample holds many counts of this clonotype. The CDR3 nucleotides read TGCAGTGCTGGGGGACTAGCGGGAGTTCTGGCCTACAATGAGCAGTTCTTC. Translated: CSAGGLAGVLAYNEQFF. This chain links TRBV20-1 with TRBJ2-1; 14 nucleotides align to TRBD2. V was pared by 5 bases and J by 2 bases, with 8 bases of the junction left unmatched. The CDR3 is 17 residues long. Germline-derived CDR1 and CDR2 are DFQATT and SNEGSKA (reference sequence).

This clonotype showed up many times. CDR3 in DNA: TGTGCCAGCAGGCCGACGGCGCCTCATCAGCCCCAGCATTTT. This gives the protein CASRPTAPHQPQHF. The genes are TRBV27 and TRBJ1-5; D is undetermined. The CDR3 totals 14 residues. Looked up from germline, CDR1 is MNHEY and CDR2 is SMNVEV (reference sequence). Trimming left V 6 bases short and J 5 bases short, with 14 bases between.

The CDR3 nucleotides are TGCAGTGCTAGTCACCTAGGTGGTAGCGGAGGGGCTCCAGATACGCAGTATTTT. Translating it yields CSASHLGGSGGAPDTQYF. The genes are TRBV20-1 and TRBJ2-3, with a weak D call TRBD2 (6 bases). The germline CDR1 and CDR2 sequences are DFQATT and SNEGSKA (reference sequence). This CDR3 has 18 residues. The V end was cut by 3 bases, the J end by 4 bases, with 26 bases between.

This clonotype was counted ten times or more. The CDR3 bases are TGTGCCAGCAGCTTGGGGGGGGTCCTGACTGAAGCTTTCTTT. This translates into CASSLGGVLTEAFF. The chain links TRBV7-6 to TRBJ1-1; TRBD1 might be the D (5 bases). The V gene's germline CDR1 is SGHVS and CDR2 FNYEAQ. The CDR3 length is 14 residues. Trimming took 3 bases from V and 5 from J, leaving 13 bases between them. Full variable domain (rest looked up from reference TRBV7-6 and TRBJ1-1): GAGVSQSPRYKVTKRGQDVALRCDPISGHVSLYWYRQALGQGPEFLTYFNYEAQQDKSGLPNDRFSAERPEGSISTLTIQRTEQRDSAMYRCASSLGGVLTEAFFGQGTRLTVV.

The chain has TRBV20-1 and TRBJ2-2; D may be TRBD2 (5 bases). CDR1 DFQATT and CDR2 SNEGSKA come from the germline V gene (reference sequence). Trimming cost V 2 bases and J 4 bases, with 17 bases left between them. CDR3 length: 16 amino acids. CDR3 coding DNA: TGCAGTGCTAGATCCCTCGCTAGCCCTTCCACCGGGGAGCTGTTTTTT. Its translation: CSARSLASPSTGELFF.

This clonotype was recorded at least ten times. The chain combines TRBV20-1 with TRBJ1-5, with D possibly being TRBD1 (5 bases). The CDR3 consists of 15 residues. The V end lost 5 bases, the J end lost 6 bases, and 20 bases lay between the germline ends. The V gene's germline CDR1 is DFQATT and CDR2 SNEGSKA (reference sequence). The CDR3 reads CSADEGLSGAQPQHF. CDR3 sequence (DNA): TGCAGTGCTGACGAGGGACTTTCAGGTGCTCAGCCCCAGCATTTT.

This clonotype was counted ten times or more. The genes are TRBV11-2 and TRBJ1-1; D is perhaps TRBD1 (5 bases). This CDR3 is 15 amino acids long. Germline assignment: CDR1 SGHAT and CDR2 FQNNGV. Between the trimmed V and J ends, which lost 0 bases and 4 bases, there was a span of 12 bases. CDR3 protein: CASSLDSAGTTEAFF. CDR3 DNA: TGTGCCAGCAGCTTAGATTCGGCAGGGACCACTGAAGCTTTCTTT.

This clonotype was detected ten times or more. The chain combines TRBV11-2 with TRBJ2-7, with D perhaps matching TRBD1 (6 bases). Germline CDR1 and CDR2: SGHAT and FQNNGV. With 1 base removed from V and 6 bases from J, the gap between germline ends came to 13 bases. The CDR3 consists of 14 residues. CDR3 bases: TGTGCCAGCAGCTTAGGGACAGAGGTGGGCGAGCAGTACTTC. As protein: CASSLGTEVGEQYF. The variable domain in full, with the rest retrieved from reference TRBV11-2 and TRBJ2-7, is EAGVAQSPRYKIIEKRQSVAFWCNPISGHATLYWYQQILGQGPKLLIQFQNNGVVDDSQLPKDRFSAERLKGVDSTLKIQPAKLEDSAVYLCASSLGTEVGEQYFGPGTRLTVT.

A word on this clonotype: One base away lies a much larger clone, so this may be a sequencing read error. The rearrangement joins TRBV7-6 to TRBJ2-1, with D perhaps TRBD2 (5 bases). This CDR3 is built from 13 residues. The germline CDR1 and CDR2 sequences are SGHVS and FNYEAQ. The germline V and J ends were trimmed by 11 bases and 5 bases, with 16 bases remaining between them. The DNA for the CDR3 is TGTGCCTCGGGTGGGCGGGTTCACAATGAGCAGTTCTTC. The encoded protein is CASGGRVHNEQFF.

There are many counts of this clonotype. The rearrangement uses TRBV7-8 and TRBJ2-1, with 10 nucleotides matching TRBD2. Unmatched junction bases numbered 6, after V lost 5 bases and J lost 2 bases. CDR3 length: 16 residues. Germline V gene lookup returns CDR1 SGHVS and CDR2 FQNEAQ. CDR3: CASSLGLAVTYNEQFF. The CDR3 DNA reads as TGTGCCAGCAGCCTAGGACTAGCGGTAACCTACAATGAGCAGTTCTTC.

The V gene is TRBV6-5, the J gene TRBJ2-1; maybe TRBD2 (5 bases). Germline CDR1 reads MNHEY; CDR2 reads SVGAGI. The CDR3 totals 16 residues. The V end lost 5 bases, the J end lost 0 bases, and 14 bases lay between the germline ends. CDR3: CASSLDAAGSYNEQFF. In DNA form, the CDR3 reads TGTGCCAGCAGTCTGGACGCGGCGGGCTCCTACAATGAGCAGTTCTTC.

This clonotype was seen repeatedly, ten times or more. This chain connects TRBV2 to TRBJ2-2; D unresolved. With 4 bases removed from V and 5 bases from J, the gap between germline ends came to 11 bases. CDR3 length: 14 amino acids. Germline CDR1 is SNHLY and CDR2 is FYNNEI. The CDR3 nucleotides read TGTGCCAGCAGTGCCCGGGCCGGGACCGGGGAGCTGTTTTTT. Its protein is CASSARAGTGELFF.

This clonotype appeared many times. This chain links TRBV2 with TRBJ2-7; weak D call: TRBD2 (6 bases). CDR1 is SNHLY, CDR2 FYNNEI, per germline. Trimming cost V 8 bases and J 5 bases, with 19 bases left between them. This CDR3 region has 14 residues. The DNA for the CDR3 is TGTGCCAGCTCCCCGGGACGGAGGGAGGACGAGCAGTACTTC. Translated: CASSPGRREDEQYF.

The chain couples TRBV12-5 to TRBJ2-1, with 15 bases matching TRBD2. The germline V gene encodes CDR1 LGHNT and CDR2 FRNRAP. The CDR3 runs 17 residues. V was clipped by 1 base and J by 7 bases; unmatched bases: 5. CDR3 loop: CASGLGTSGRVVNEQFF. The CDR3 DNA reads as TGTGCTAGTGGTTTGGGGACTAGCGGGAGGGTAGTAAATGAGCAGTTCTTC.

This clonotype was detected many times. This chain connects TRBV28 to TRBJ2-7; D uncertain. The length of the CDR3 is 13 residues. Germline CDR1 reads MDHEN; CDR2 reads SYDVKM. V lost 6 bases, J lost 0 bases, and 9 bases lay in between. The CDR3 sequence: CASSLTASYEQYF. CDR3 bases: TGTGCCAGCAGCCTGACGGCCTCCTACGAGCAGTACTTC.

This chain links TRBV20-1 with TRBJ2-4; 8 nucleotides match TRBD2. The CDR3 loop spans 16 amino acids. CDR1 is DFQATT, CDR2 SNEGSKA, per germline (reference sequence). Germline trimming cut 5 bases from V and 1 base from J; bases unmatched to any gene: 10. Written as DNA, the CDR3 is TGCAGTGCTTTAGCGGGAATCGGGGCGGCCAAAAACATTCAGTACTTC. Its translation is CSALAGIGAAKNIQYF.

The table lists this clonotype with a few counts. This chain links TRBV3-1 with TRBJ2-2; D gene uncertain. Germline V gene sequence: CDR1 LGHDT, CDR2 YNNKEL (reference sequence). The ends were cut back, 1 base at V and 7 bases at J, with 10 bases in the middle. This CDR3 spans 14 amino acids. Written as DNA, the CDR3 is TGTGCCAGCAGCCAAGTCGGGTTCGGCGGGGAGCTGTTTTTT. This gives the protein CASSQVGFGGELFF.

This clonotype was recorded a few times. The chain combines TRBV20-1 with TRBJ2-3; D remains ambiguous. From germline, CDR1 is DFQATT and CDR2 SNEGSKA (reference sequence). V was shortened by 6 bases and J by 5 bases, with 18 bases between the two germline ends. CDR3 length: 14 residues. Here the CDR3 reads CSAAETPDRDTQYF. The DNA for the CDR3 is TGCAGTGCCGCCGAGACCCCGGATCGAGATACGCAGTATTTT.

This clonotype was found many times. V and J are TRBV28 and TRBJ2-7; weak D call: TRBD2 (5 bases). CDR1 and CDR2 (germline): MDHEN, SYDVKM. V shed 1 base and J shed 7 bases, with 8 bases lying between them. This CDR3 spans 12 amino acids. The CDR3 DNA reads TGTGCCAGCAGTTTATCAACGGGAGAGCAGTACTTC. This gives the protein CASSLSTGEQYF.